The T cell receptor beta chain under discussion was sequenced for a study of control samples from healthy donors and cancer patients. Sequencing was performed with immunoSEQ multiplex PCR; in TCRdb, only in-frame clones are kept and a portion is missing. This table holds roughly 180,000 clones, about 90% found once. The ends were cut back, 6 bases at V and 0 bases at J, with 11 bases in the middle. The germline gives CDR1 WNHNN, CDR2 SYGVQD (reference sequence). CDR3 length: 14 residues. This receptor was obtained from a woman in her thirties or forties in good health. J is TRBJ1-1 and V is TRBV10-1; D uncertain. The sample was blood. In nucleotides, the CDR3 is TGCGCCAGCAGCCTGGACTACCTGAACACTGAAGCTTTCTTT. Translating it yields CASSLDYLNTEAFF.